Below, 5 T cell receptor beta chains from the same sample are listed, as sequenced in a study of cytomegalovirus exposure and HLA in healthy donors (dated by TCRdb to about 2017). Library construction relied on the immunoSEQ multiplex PCR assay. The multiplex PCR relied on a mix of 60 forward primers for TCR Vbeta segments and 13 reverse primers for TCR Jbeta segments. In TCRdb, the immuneACCESS table is reduced to in-frame sequences with V and J assigned. These tables do not hold every clone; where another copy was compared, an unresolved V gene accounts for under half, and the others remain unexplained. For this sample there are about 140,000 clones; more than 70% appear just once. Over 3% of the sample comes from the top ten. The sequenced material came from PBMCs. All receptors derive from a man aged 40-49 years in good health and CMV-seronegative.

This clone was observed a handful of times. Here the CDR3 reads CASSVVAGGGELFF. The CDR3 coding sequence is TGTGCCAGCTCTGTAGTGGCAGGGGGAGGGGAGCTGTTTTTT. The V call is TRBV6-1, the J call TRBJ2-2, with TRBD1 matching over 7 bases. The CDR3 loop spans 14 amino acids. The V segment lost 8 bases and the J segment 8 bases; nucleotides outside the gene matches: 11. Germline CDR1 reads MNHNS; CDR2 reads SASEGT.

The chain is built from TRBV25-1 and TRBJ2-3, with 7 bases matching TRBD1. Germline CDR1 is MGHDK and CDR2 is SYGVNS. This CDR3 has 17 residues. V was clipped by 5 bases and J by 8 bases; unmatched bases: 19. For the CDR3, the DNA is TGTGCCAGCAGTCAACAACAGGGGTCAATGGTCTTAGGTACGCAGTATTTT. As protein: CASSQQQGSMVLGTQYF.

This rearrangement joins TRBV9 to TRBJ2-3; possibly TRBD1 for D (5 bases). The ends were cut back, 4 bases at V and 0 bases at J, with 15 bases in the middle. CDR3 length equals 16 residues. Germline V gene lookup returns CDR1 SGDLS and CDR2 YYNGEE. The CDR3 DNA reads as TGTGCCAGCAGCTTAGGGGCAGCCTCTAGCACAGATACGCAGTATTTT. Translating gives CASSLGAASSTDTQYF.

This rearrangement joins TRBV5-1 to TRBJ2-7, with a tentative D call TRBD2 (7 bases). CDR1 is SGHRS and CDR2 is YFSETQ in the germline V gene. Between the trimmed V and J ends, which lost 7 bases and 0 bases, there was a span of 14 bases. The CDR3 extends over 14 amino acids. CDR3 sequence: CASWTGGGSYEQYF. The CDR3 region has the DNA TGCGCCAGCTGGACGGGGGGCGGCTCCTACGAGCAGTACTTC. Full variable domain (outside the CDR3, taken from reference TRBV5-1 and TRBJ2-7): KAGVTQTPRYLIKTRGQQVTLSCSPISGHRSVSWYQQTPGQGLQFLFEYFSETQRNKGNFPGRFSGRQFSNSRSEMNVSTLELGDSALYLCASWTGGGSYEQYFGPGTRLTVT.

This rearrangement joins TRBV7-9 to TRBJ1-1, with a tentative D call TRBD1 (6 bases). The V end was cut by 5 bases, the J end by 5 bases, with 12 bases between. This CDR3 has 13 amino acids. The germline V gene has CDR1 SEHNR and CDR2 FQNEAQ (reference sequence). The CDR3 is CASSVQGYTEAFF. CDR3 nucleotide sequence: TGTGCCAGCAGCGTACAGGGTTATACTGAAGCTTTCTTT.